This T cell receptor gamma chain originates from a study of human gamma delta and Vdelta1 T cells. TCRdb used CATT to re-call clones from the PCR reads. The data contain 300 to 500 gamma-chain clones, 4.8% of them seen just once; the ten biggest clones take up more than 65%. This clone occurred a few times. Germline V gene sequence: CDR1 VENAVY, CDR2 YDSYNSRV. J was trimmed by 3 bases and V by 3 bases; bases with no gene match: 10. The CDR3 is 16 residues long. The sequence derives from a human donor in good health. Source material: differentiated CD27- Vdelta1 gamma-delta T cells from blood. The chain uses TRGV8 and TRGJP2. CDR3 DNA sequence: TGTGCCACCTGGGATCGGGGCCGTGGTAGTGATTGGATCAAGACGTTT. It is translated as CATWDRGRGSDWIKTF.